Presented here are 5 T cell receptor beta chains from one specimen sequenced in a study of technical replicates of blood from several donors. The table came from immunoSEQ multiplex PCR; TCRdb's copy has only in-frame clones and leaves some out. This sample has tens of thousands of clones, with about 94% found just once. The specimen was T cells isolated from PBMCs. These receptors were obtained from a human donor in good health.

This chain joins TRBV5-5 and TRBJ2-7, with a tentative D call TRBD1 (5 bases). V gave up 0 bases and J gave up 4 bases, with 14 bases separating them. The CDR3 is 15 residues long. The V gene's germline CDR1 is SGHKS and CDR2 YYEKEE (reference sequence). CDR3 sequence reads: CASSLVGQGYYEQYF. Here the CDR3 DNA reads TGTGCCAGCAGCTTGGTAGGCCAGGGATATTACGAGCAGTACTTC.

CDR3 nucleotides: TGTGCCAGTAGTAGTCAGGGAAAAAAGAACACTGAAGCTTTCTTT. This gives the protein CASSSQGKKNTEAFF. V and J are TRBV19 and TRBJ1-1; perhaps TRBD1 as D (5 bases). CDR3 length: 15 amino acids. V shed 4 bases and J shed 1 base, with 13 bases lying between them. Per germline, CDR1 LNHDA and CDR2 SQIVND (reference sequence).

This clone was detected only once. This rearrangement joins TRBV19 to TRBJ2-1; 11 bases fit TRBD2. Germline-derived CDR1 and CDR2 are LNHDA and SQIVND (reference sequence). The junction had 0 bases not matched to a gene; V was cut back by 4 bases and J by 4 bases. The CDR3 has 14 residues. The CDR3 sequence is CASSRTSGYNEQFF. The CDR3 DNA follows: TGTGCCAGTAGTAGGACTAGCGGGTACAATGAGCAGTTCTTC.

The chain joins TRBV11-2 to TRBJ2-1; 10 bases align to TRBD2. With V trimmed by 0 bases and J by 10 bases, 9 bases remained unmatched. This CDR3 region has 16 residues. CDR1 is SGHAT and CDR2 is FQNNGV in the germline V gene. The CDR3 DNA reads TGTGCCAGCAGCTTAGATCTAACCGAGACTAGCGGGGAGCAGTTCTTC. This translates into CASSLDLTETSGEQFF.

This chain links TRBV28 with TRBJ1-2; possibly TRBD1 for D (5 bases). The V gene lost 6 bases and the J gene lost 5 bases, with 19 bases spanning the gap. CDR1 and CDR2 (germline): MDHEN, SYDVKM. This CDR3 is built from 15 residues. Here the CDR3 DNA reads TGTGCCAGCAGCCGGGGGGGAGAGGTTTCTTATGGCTACACCTTC. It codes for CASSRGGEVSYGYTF.